These 21 T cell receptor beta chains were all obtained from the same sample, sequenced in a study of blood T cell repertoires in COVID-19. Method: immunoSEQ multiplex PCR; TCRdb's copy keeps in-frame clones and lacks some. The table includes about 270,000 clones, over 75% detected once. Sequencing input: PBMCs or T cells enriched from blood (not recorded which). The receptors here all came from a woman aged 18-30 years who had recovered from COVID-19.

The chain couples TRBV10-3 to TRBJ1-2; the match to TRBD1 covers 8 bases. The J segment lost 3 bases and the V segment lost 3 bases, leaving 6 bases of the junction unmatched. Germline CDR1 reads ENHRY; CDR2 reads SYGVKD. The CDR3 extends over 15 amino acids. CDR3 coding DNA: TGTGCCATCAGTGACCAGACAGGGGCCTACTATGGCTACACCTTC. The encoded protein is CAISDQTGAYYGYTF.

J is TRBJ1-1 and V is TRBV6-5, with TRBD1 matching 8 bases. In germline, CDR1 is MNHEY, CDR2 SVGAGI. This CDR3 has 15 amino acids. V lost 7 bases, J lost 5 bases, and 12 bases stayed unmatched. The chain's CDR3 is CASTATGDGSTEAFF. The CDR3 DNA follows: TGTGCCAGCACCGCGACAGGGGACGGTTCGACTGAAGCTTTCTTT.

This sequence joins TRBV4-1 and TRBJ2-1; 8 bases are a match to TRBD2. Trimming removed 4 bases from V and 1 base from J; junction bases left unmatched: 9. The CDR3 sequence is 17 residues long. CDR1 and CDR2 from the germline V gene are MGHRA and YSYEKL. The CDR3 is CASSRGPGGESYNEQFF. For the CDR3, the DNA is TGCGCCAGCAGCCGGGGCCCGGGGGGGGAATCCTACAATGAGCAGTTCTTC.

CDR3 residues: CASSGGANTGELFF. In DNA form, the CDR3 reads TGTGCCAGCAGCGGGGGAGCGAACACCGGGGAGCTGTTTTTT. The V gene is TRBV9, the J gene TRBJ2-2; a possible D gene is TRBD2 (5 bases). Germline assignment: CDR1 SGDLS and CDR2 YYNGEE. The V end lost 3 bases, the J end lost 0 bases, and 6 bases lay between the germline ends. The CDR3 has 14 amino acids.

The chain carries TRBV27 and TRBJ2-1, with 10 bases lining up with TRBD2. The CDR3 runs 17 residues. CDR1 and CDR2 from the germline V gene are MNHEY and SMNVEV (reference sequence). The trim removed 0 bases at V and 7 bases at J, leaving 9 bases unmatched. Written as DNA, the CDR3 is TGTGCCAGCAGTTTATCTCAAGCGGGGGGGCTCGGAAATGAGCAGTTCTTC. Its protein is CASSLSQAGGLGNEQFF.

The V and J genes are TRBV29-1 and TRBJ1-6; the D gene is possibly TRBD1 (5 bases). The ends were cut back, 7 bases at V and 4 bases at J, with 11 bases in the middle. The CDR3 loop spans 13 amino acids. In germline, CDR1 is SQVTM, CDR2 ANQGSEA. CDR3 protein: CSAADSYNSPLHF. As DNA, the CDR3 is TGCAGCGCCGCAGACAGTTATAATTCACCCCTCCACTTT.

The chain carries TRBV14 and TRBJ1-1; D gene unclear. CDR3 size: 13 residues. V was pared by 1 base and J by 5 bases, with 8 bases between. CDR1 is SGHDN, CDR2 FVKESK, per germline. The CDR3 reads CASSQGPVTEAFF. The CDR3 DNA follows: TGTGCCAGCAGCCAAGGGCCAGTGACTGAAGCTTTCTTT.

The gene calls are TRBV19 and TRBJ1-5, with a possible D match to TRBD1 (5 bases). This CDR3 has 16 residues. Per germline, CDR1 LNHDA and CDR2 SQIVND (reference sequence). Between the trimmed V and J ends, which lost 5 bases and 2 bases, there was a span of 16 bases. CDR3 amino acids: CASSDQTARRNQPQHF. DNA for the CDR3: TGTGCCAGTAGTGATCAGACAGCCCGCCGCAATCAGCCCCAGCATTTT.

The CDR3 loop is CATSRGGQGGFYNEQFF. For the CDR3, the DNA is TGTGCCACCAGCAGAGGGGGACAGGGGGGATTCTACAATGAGCAGTTCTTC. The chain employs TRBV15 and TRBJ2-1, with 11 positions matching TRBD1. V dropped 1 base and J dropped 3; count of bases not matched to a gene: 5. The germline V gene encodes CDR1 LNHNV and CDR2 YYDKDF (reference sequence). The CDR3 totals 17 residues.

The V call is TRBV27, the J call TRBJ2-7; 9 bases line up with TRBD1. CDR1 and CDR2 from the germline V gene are MNHEY and SMNVEV (reference sequence). CDR3 size: 14 residues. V dropped 4 bases and J dropped 5; count of bases not matched to a gene: 6. Here the CDR3 DNA reads TGTGCCAGCAGTTCCGGGACAGGGTTACACGAGCAGTACTTC. This sequence encodes CASSSGTGLHEQYF.

V usage is TRBV24-1 and J usage is TRBJ2-2; 12 nucleotides line up with TRBD2. The length of the CDR3 is 17 residues. Germline CDR1 is KGHDR and CDR2 is SFDVKD. V lost 4 bases and J lost 2; bases outside the gene matches: 4. The CDR3 region has the DNA TGTGCCACCAGTGAGCTAGCGGGGGGGCGAAACACCGGGGAGCTGTTTTTT. This gives the protein CATSELAGGRNTGELFF.

This clone showed up just a few times. The chain links TRBV6-1 to TRBJ2-3, with 9 bases fitting TRBD2. CDR3 length: 16 residues. Looked up from germline, CDR1 is MNHNS and CDR2 is SASEGT. Trimming cost V 1 base and J 5 bases; bases outside gene matches: 7. CDR3 protein: CASSEEGGGAKDTQYF. The CDR3 DNA reads as TGTGCCAGCAGTGAAGAAGGCGGGGGGGCCAAAGATACGCAGTATTTT.

This chain uses TRBV28 with TRBJ1-5; D is uncertain. Trimming took 3 bases from V and 9 from J, leaving 12 bases between them. This CDR3 comprises 13 residues. CDR1 and CDR2 from the germline V gene are MDHEN and SYDVKM. CDR3 DNA sequence: TGTGCCAGCAGTTTCCTCCAAACGCGGCCCCAGCATTTT. Protein sequence: CASSFLQTRPQHF.

J is TRBJ2-5 and V is TRBV5-1; 10 bases align to TRBD1. This CDR3 is built from 15 residues. Trimming cost V 0 bases and J 4 bases; bases outside gene matches: 3. The V gene's germline CDR1 is SGHRS and CDR2 YFSETQ. This chain's CDR3 is CASSLGQGASETQYF. In DNA form, the CDR3 reads TGCGCCAGCAGCTTGGGACAGGGGGCCTCAGAGACCCAGTACTTC.

The V gene is TRBV9, the J gene TRBJ1-2; D is unresolved. Germline values: CDR1 SGDLS, CDR2 YYNGEE. Trimming removed 4 bases at V and 4 bases at J, with 17 bases between. CDR3 size: 15 residues. This CDR3 reads CASSSTANGPYGYTF. DNA of the CDR3: TGTGCCAGCAGCTCAACAGCCAATGGTCCCTATGGCTACACCTTC. Full variable domain (outside the CDR3, taken from reference TRBV9 and TRBJ1-2): DSGVTQTPKHLITATGQRVTLRCSPRSGDLSVYWYQQSLDQGLQFLIQYYNGEERAKGNILERFSAQQFPDLHSELNLSSLELGDSALYFCASSSTANGPYGYTFGSGTRLTVV.

The J gene is TRBJ1-5, the V gene TRBV5-8, with 10 positions matching TRBD1. The V and J ends lost 2 bases and 5 bases, in that order; junction bases with no gene match: 7. Germline CDR1 reads SGHTS; CDR2 reads YDEGEE. The CDR3 is 16 amino acids. The CDR3 bases are TGTGCCAGCAGCTTACTCCGGGACAGGGGAGATCAGCCCCAGCATTTT. It is translated as CASSLLRDRGDQPQHF.

The chain couples TRBV7-8 to TRBJ1-2; a possible D gene is TRBD1 (6 bases). The CDR3 is 15 residues long. Trimming cost V 5 bases and J 8 bases, with 21 bases left between them. From germline, CDR1 is SGHVS and CDR2 FQNEAQ. The CDR3 loop reads CASSTTTGGLGGYTF. CDR3 DNA sequence: TGTGCCAGCAGCACCACTACGGGGGGGCTTGGCGGCTACACCTTC.

The V call is TRBV11-2, the J call TRBJ1-2, with D possibly being TRBD1 (5 bases). Germline V gene data show CDR1 as SGHAT and CDR2 as FQNNGV. The CDR3 length is 14 residues. Trimming left V 5 bases short and J 7 bases short, with 17 bases between. The CDR3 sequence: CASSPGEALSGYTF. The CDR3 DNA reads as TGTGCCAGCAGCCCGGGGGAAGCTCTGTCTGGCTACACCTTC.

V usage is TRBV4-1 and J usage is TRBJ1-2; D perhaps matches TRBD1 (5 bases). The CDR3 contains 14 residues. Germline-derived CDR1 and CDR2 are MGHRA and YSYEKL. The V and J ends lost 0 bases and 7 bases respectively, with 12 bases between them. The CDR3 reads CASSQEEGRGGYTF. CDR3 DNA: TGCGCCAGCAGCCAAGAAGAGGGGAGGGGTGGCTACACCTTC.

The chain joins TRBV29-1 to TRBJ1-1, with TRBD1 as a possible D gene (6 bases). CDR3 length equals 12 residues. Germline lookup yields CDR1 SQVTM and CDR2 ANQGSEA. Trimming removed 7 bases from V and 1 base from J, with 10 bases in between. CDR3: CSGEGQNTEAFF. The CDR3 DNA sequence: TGCAGCGGTGAGGGACAGAACACTGAAGCTTTCTTT.

This chain uses TRBV5-4 with TRBJ2-1; 8 bases are a match to TRBD2. The CDR3 contains 17 residues. CDR1 and CDR2 from the germline V gene are SGHNT and YYREEE (reference sequence). Unmatched junction bases numbered 13, after V lost 4 bases and J lost 4 bases. In nucleotides, the CDR3 is TGTGCCAGCAGCGGGGATGGGGGAGCGGGGGCTTACAATGAGCAGTTCTTC. As protein: CASSGDGGAGAYNEQFF.